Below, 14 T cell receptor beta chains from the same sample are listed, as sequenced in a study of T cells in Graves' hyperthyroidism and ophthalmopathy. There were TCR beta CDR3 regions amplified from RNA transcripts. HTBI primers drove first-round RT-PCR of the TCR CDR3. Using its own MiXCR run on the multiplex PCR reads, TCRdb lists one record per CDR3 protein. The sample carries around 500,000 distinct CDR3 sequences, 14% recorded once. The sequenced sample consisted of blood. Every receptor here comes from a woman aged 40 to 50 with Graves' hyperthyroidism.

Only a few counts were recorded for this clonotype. This chain's CDR3 is CASSQGPTGVYEQYF. The CDR3 coding sequence is TGTGCCAGCAGCCAAGGTCCGACAGGGGTCTACGAGCAGTACTTC. The chain employs TRBV3-1 and TRBJ2-7; 8 bases are a match to TRBD1. The CDR3 loop spans 15 amino acids. The V segment lost 1 base and the J segment 3 bases; nucleotides outside the gene matches: 5. Germline V CDR1 and CDR2: LGHDT, YNNKEL (reference sequence).

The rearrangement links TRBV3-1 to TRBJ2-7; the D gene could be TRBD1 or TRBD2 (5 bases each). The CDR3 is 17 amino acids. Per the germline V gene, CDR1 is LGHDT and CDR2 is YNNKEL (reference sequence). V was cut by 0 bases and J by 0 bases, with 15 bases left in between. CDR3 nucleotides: TGTGCCAGCAGCCAAGATTTGGGGGAGACGAGCTCCTACGAGCAGTACTTC. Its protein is CASSQDLGETSSYEQYF.

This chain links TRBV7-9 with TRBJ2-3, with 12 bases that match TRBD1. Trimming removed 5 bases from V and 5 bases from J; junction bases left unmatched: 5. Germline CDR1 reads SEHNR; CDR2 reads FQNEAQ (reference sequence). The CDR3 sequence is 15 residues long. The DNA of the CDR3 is TGTGCCAGCAGCGCGGGACAGGGGGCCGGAGATACGCAGTATTTT. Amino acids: CASSAGQGAGDTQYF.

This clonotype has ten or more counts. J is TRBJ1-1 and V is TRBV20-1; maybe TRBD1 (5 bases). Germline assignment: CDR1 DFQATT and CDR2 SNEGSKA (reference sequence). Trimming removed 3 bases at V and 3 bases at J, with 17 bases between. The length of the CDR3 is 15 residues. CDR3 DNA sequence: TGCAGTGCTAGTGTCCCAGGGCGTACTGACACTGAAGCTTTCTTT. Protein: CSASVPGRTDTEAFF.

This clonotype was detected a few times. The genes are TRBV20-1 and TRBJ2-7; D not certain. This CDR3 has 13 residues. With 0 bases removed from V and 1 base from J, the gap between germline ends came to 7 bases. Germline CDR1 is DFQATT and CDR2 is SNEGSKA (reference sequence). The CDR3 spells CSAREGFSYEQYF. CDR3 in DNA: TGCAGTGCTAGAGAGGGTTTTTCCTACGAGCAGTACTTC.

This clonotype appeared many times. The CDR3 loop is CASTEGVANNYGYTF. As DNA, the CDR3 is TGTGCCAGCACAGAAGGGGTGGCGAATAACTATGGCTACACCTTC. The chain couples TRBV6-1 to TRBJ1-2; TRBD1 might be the D (5 bases). There are 15 residues in the CDR3. Germline CDR1 MNHNS, CDR2 SASEGT. V dropped 7 bases and J dropped 1 base, with 16 bases sitting between them.

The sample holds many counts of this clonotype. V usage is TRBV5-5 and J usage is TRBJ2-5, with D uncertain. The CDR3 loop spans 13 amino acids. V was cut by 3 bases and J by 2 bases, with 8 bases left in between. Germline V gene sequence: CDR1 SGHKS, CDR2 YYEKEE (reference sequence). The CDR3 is CASSWTTQETQYF. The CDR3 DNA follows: TGTGCCAGCAGCTGGACCACTCAAGAGACCCAGTACTTC.

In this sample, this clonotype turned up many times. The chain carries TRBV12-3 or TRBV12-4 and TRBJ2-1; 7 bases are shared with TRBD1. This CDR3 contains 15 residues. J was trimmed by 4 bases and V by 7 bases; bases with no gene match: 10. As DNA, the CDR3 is TGTGCCAGCAAACAGGGGCAATGGGGGTACAATGAGCAGTTCTTC. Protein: CASKQGQWGYNEQFF.

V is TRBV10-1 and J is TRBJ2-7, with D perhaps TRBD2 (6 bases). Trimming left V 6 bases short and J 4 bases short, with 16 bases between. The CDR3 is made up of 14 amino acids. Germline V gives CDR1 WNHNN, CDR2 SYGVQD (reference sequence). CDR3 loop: CASSPALGGYEQYF. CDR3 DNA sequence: TGCGCCAGCAGCCCGGCCCTGGGGGGTTACGAGCAGTACTTC.

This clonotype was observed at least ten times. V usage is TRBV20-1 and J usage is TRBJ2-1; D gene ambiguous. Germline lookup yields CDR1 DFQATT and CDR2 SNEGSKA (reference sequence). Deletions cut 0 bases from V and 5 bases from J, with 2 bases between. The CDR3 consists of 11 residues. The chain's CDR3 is CSARDDNEQFF. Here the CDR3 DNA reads TGCAGTGCTAGAGATGACAATGAGCAGTTCTTC.

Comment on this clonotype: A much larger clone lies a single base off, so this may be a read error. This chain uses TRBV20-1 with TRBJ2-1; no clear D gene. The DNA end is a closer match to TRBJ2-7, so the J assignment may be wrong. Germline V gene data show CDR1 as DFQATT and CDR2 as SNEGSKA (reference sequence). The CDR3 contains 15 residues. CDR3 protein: CSARDPGPRSYEQYF. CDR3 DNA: TGCAGTGCTAGAGACCCGGGTCCGAGGTCTTATGAGCAGTACTTC.

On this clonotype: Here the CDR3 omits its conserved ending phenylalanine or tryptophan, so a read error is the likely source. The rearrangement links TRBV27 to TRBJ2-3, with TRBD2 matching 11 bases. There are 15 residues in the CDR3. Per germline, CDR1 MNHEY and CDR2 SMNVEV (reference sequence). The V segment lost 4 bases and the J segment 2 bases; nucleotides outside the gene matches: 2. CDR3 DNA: TGTGCCAGCAGTTCGACTAGCGGGATCACAGATACGCAGTATCTT. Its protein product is CASSSTSGITDTQYL.

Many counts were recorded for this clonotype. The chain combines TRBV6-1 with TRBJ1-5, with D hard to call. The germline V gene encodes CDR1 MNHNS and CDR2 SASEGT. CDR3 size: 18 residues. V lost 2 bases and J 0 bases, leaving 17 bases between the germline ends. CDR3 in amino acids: CASSERSDRPGSNQPQHF. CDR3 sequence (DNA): TGTGCCAGCAGTGAACGGTCTGACCGCCCGGGTAGCAATCAGCCCCAGCATTTT.

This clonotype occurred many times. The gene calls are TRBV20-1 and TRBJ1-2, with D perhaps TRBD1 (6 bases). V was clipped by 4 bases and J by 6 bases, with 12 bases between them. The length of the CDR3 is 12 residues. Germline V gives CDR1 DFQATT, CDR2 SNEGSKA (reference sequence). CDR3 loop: CSAMGGANGYTF. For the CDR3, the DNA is TGCAGTGCTATGGGGGGGGCGAATGGCTACACCTTC.